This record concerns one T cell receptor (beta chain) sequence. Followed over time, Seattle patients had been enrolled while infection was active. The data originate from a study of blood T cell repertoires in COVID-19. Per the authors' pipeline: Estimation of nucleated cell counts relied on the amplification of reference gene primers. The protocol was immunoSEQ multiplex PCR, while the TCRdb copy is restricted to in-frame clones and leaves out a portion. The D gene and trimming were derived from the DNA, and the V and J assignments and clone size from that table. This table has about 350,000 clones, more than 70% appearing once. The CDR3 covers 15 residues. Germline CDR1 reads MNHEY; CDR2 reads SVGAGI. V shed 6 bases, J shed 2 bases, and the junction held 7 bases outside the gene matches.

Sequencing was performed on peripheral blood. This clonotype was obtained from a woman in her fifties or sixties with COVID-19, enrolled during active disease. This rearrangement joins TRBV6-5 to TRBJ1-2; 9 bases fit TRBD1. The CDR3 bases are TGTGCCAGCAGACCTCCGGGACAGGGAAACTATGGCTACACCTTC. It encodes CASRPPGQGNYGYTF.